This TCR beta chain comes out of a study of T cell responses to AZD1222 COVID-19 vaccine. Study-wide findings and caveats: Of spike-specific TCRs, nearly half reportedly target regions left unmutated in variants. Among vaccine-associated CD4 TCRs, coverage spanned spike, with dominance at 160-218 and 743-854.

CDR3 length: 12 amino acids. Germline CDR1 reads SGHTA; CDR2 reads FQGNSA. The V gene lost 5 bases and the J gene lost 5 bases, with 8 bases spanning the gap. Profiling relied on immunoSEQ multiplex PCR, and the TCRdb table lists in-frame clones only, not all of them. This sample has 120,000 or so clones, with 84% found just once. Second-dose intervals of approximately 4 or approximately 12 weeks were pooled. In the case of this clone: The antigen remains unidentified.

Sequencing used peripheral blood, obtained 28 days after the second AZD1222 dose. This clonotype was sampled from an adult who received the AZD1222 COVID-19 vaccine. The chain has TRBV7-2 and TRBJ2-3; no reliable D call. CDR3 nucleotide sequence: TGTGCCAGCAGCCCGTTACGAGATACGCAGTATTTT. Translation gives CASSPLRDTQYF.